This T cell receptor beta chain is drawn from a study of identical twins. V gave up 6 bases and J gave up 6 bases; unmatched junction bases: 2. CDR1 WSHSY and CDR2 SAAADI come from the germline V gene. The CDR3 is made up of 13 amino acids. This clonotype was recorded a few times. After template switching added a universal primer site, the resulting cDNA carried unique molecular identifiers. TCRdb independently ran MiXCR on the 5' RACE reads; one entry per CDR3 protein. The sample holds hundreds of thousands of distinct CDR3 sequences, about 20% seen once. The same specimen was also included in a second study, on T cells expressing NK-cell markers. Per that paper: Sequencing of TCR beta repertoires drew on sorted CD3+CD56+NKG2C+, CD3+CD56+NKG2C- and CD3+CD56-NKG2C+ T cells. Seven donors tested HCMV-seropositive and one tested seronegative among the eight sequenced.

This sequence originates from a woman under 30 in good health. The sequencing input was PBMCs. The chain couples TRBV10-2 to TRBJ1-2; 12 bases agree with TRBD1. The CDR3 region is CASRGQGADGYTF. CDR3 coding DNA: TGCGCCAGCAGGGGACAGGGGGCGGATGGCTACACCTTC.